The clone carrying this T cell receptor beta chain was counted only a few times. Its antigen is undetermined. Using RNA template, CDR3s of TCR alpha and beta were amplified with iRepertoire arm-PCR. One-step reverse transcription and amplification started from approximately 100-400 ng of tissue mRNA or PBMC total RNA. MiXCR, run by TCRdb on the multiplex PCR reads, gives a single entry per CDR3 protein. The profile shows fewer than 200,000 distinct CDR3 sequences, under 55% of them singletons. This record belongs to a study of glioma-infiltrating T cells. Whole-study findings and limits: Tissue and blood shared very few CDR3 sequences. Above-expected tissue-blood divergence occurred in all gliomas, most in low-grade ones.

Trimming left V 3 bases short and J 0 bases short, with 9 bases between. The CDR3 contains 14 residues. The V gene's germline CDR1 is SGHRS and CDR2 YFSETQ. This chain joins TRBV5-1 and TRBJ1-1, with D perhaps TRBD1 (6 bases). The sequenced material came from glioma tissue, nonneoplastic brain tissue, or PBMCs (not recorded which). The source of this sequence is a human donor with low-grade glioma or glioblastoma, undergoing nonglioma brain surgery, or in good health (not recorded which). CDR3 residues: CASSYTGMNTEAFF. The CDR3 DNA sequence: TGCGCCAGCAGCTATACAGGGATGAACACTGAAGCTTTCTTT.